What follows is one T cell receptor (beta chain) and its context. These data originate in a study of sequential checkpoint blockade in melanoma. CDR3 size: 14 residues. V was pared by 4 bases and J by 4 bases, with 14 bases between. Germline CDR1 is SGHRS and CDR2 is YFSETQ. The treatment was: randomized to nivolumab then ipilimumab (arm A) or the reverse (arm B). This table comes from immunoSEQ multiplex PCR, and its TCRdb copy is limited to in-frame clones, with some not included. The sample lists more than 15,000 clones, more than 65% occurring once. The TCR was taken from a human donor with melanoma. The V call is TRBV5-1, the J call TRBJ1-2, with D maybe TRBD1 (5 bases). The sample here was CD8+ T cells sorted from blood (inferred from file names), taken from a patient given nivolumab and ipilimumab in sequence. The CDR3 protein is CASSPGRGTYGYTF. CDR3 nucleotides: TGCGCCAGCAGCCCGGGACGGGGGACCTATGGCTACACCTTC.